What follows is one T cell receptor beta chain and its context. This record comes from a study of blood T cell repertoires in COVID-19. Study-wide background: PBMCs, B-cell-depleted T cells, or T cells were the source of the cDNA or gDNA that made up the material.

The assay was immunoSEQ multiplex PCR, and TCRdb's table has in-frame clones only and misses some. Of more than 90,000 clones listed, 82% are singletons. Germline loops: CDR1 MNHEY, CDR2 SVGAGI. V shed 7 bases and J 2 bases; nucleotides not matched to a gene: 11. The CDR3 length is 15 residues. Source material: peripheral blood. The V call is TRBV6-5, the J call TRBJ2-7; 7 nucleotides agree with TRBD2. The source is a man between 65 and 79 years old with acute or convalescent COVID-19. The CDR3: CASTPSGGSPYEQYF. The CDR3 DNA reads as TGTGCCAGCACCCCATCCGGGGGGTCCCCCTACGAGCAGTACTTC.